The next 8 T cell receptor beta chains were all read from a single sample in a study of blood T cell repertoires in COVID-19. Data came from immunoSEQ multiplex PCR; TCRdb stores just in-frame clones and leaves some out. This sample carries just under 80,000 clones, about 80% of them seen once, and the ten largest clones take less than 6%. Sequenced material: peripheral blood. The receptors derive from a woman between 70 and 85 years old with acute or convalescent COVID-19.

This chain uses TRBV7-9 with TRBJ2-5, with D possibly matching TRBD2 (5 bases). The germline gives CDR1 SEHNR, CDR2 FQNEAQ (reference sequence). CDR3 size: 14 residues. Trimming shortened V by 2 bases and J by 1 base, and 8 bases separated the two germline ends. The CDR3 DNA sequence: TGTGCCAGCAGCTTAAGTAGCGCCCAAGAGACCCAGTACTTC. Its protein product is CASSLSSAQETQYF. The whole variable domain, filled in from reference TRBV7-9 and TRBJ2-5, reads DTGVSQNPRHKITKRGQNVTFRCDPISEHNRLYWYRQTLGQGPEFLTYFQNEAQLEKSRLLSDRFSAERPKGSFSTLEIQRTEQGDSAMYLCASSLSSAQETQYFGPGTRLLVL.

This sequence joins TRBV29-1 and TRBJ2-1, with D perhaps matching TRBD1 (5 bases). With 7 bases removed from V and 2 bases from J, the gap between germline ends came to 9 bases. CDR1 and CDR2 from the germline V gene are SQVTM and ANQGSEA. The CDR3 is made up of 12 amino acids. CDR3: CSADSAYNEQFF. The CDR3, as DNA: TGCAGCGCTGACAGCGCCTACAATGAGCAGTTCTTC.

This clone was observed a single time. This chain joins TRBV14 and TRBJ1-6; D unclear. Germline CDR1 reads SGHDN; CDR2 reads FVKESK. The CDR3 contains 14 residues. V was trimmed by 6 bases and J by 6 bases, leaving 12 bases between them. The CDR3 spells CASRLGLINSPLHF. DNA for the CDR3: TGTGCCAGCAGGCTTGGACTTATTAATTCACCCCTCCACTTT.

This clone was observed once. The chain employs TRBV7-6 and TRBJ2-7; tentatively, D is TRBD1 (6 bases). The ends were cut back, 1 base at V and 2 bases at J, with 15 bases in the middle. This CDR3 region has 16 residues. Per the germline V gene, CDR1 is SGHVS and CDR2 is FNYEAQ. CDR3 DNA: TGTGCCAGCAGCTTAGTTGGGGGCGCGACCACCTACGAGCAGTACTTC. Amino acid sequence: CASSLVGGATTYEQYF.

The chain links TRBV4-1 to TRBJ1-1; weak D call: TRBD1 (5 bases). The germline V gene has CDR1 MGHRA and CDR2 YSYEKL. V dropped 2 bases and J dropped 3 bases, with 13 bases sitting between them. There are 15 residues in the CDR3. The CDR3 spells CASSQMGGGDTEAFF. In DNA, the CDR3 is TGCGCCAGCAGCCAAATGGGGGGAGGGGACACTGAAGCTTTCTTT.

The chain uses TRBV27 and TRBJ2-3; 9 nucleotides align to TRBD1. Germline CDR1 MNHEY, CDR2 SMNVEV (reference sequence). Trimming removed 3 bases from V and 1 base from J; junction bases left unmatched: 5. This CDR3 contains 16 residues. The CDR3 here is CASSFNRGRGTDTQYF. In DNA, the CDR3 is TGTGCCAGCAGTTTCAACAGGGGGCGCGGCACAGATACGCAGTATTTT.

This clone has a single count. The chain's CDR3 is CASSLEFRGPYNEQFF. The CDR3 region has the DNA TGTGCCAGCAGCTTAGAGTTTCGTGGGCCTTACAATGAGCAGTTCTTC. The chain links TRBV11-2 to TRBJ2-1, with no clear D. CDR1 is SGHAT and CDR2 is FQNNGV in the germline V gene. Trimming pared 0 bases from V and 4 bases from J, leaving 13 bases between. CDR3 length equals 16 residues. The full variable domain, rest sourced from reference TRBV11-2 and TRBJ2-1, is EAGVAQSPRYKIIEKRQSVAFWCNPISGHATLYWYQQILGQGPKLLIQFQNNGVVDDSQLPKDRFSAERLKGVDSTLKIQPAKLEDSAVYLCASSLEFRGPYNEQFFGPGTRLTVL.

V is TRBV10-2 and J is TRBJ1-5, with 9 positions matching TRBD1. The V segment lost 6 bases and the J segment 6 bases; nucleotides outside the gene matches: 9. The CDR3 contains 15 residues. Germline CDR1 and CDR2: WSHSY and SAAADI. In DNA, the CDR3 is TGCGCCAGCAGAGTTACAGGGGGCTTGGGTCAGCCCCAGCATTTT. Protein: CASRVTGGLGQPQHF.